This T cell receptor beta chain appears in the sequencing data of a study of cytomegalovirus exposure and HLA in healthy donors. Study-level findings and limits: The Asian-associated ancestry cluster reportedly had fewer N-insertions than the approximately 670-donor mean in a later analysis. Serostatus for CMV was the only available immune exposure information. Association of a missense DCLRE1C variant with TCR beta V- and J-gene trimming was reported in a later analysis.

60 Vbeta and 13 Jbeta primers were used in PCR. The protocol was immunoSEQ multiplex PCR, while the TCRdb copy is restricted to in-frame clones and leaves out a portion. This table holds about 75,000 clones, about 79% found once. Note on this clone: Its antigen is not known.

Sequenced sample: PBMCs. The TCR originated in a man aged 65 to 79 in good health and CMV-seropositive.

The chain's CDR3 is CSGHRGLNTEAFF. CDR3 sequence (DNA): TGCAGCGGACACAGGGGGCTGAACACTGAAGCTTTCTTT. The chain links TRBV29-1 to TRBJ1-1; TRBD1 aligns across 9 bases. J lost 0 bases, V lost 7 bases, and 3 bases had no gene match. The CDR3 is 13 amino acids. Germline CDR1 and CDR2: SQVTM and ANQGSEA. The variable domain in full, with the rest retrieved from reference TRBV29-1 and TRBJ1-1, is SAVISQKPSRDICQRGTSLTIQCQVDSQVTMMFWYRQQPGQSLTLIATANQGSEATYESGFVIDKFPISRPNLTFSTLTVSNMSPEDSSIYLCSGHRGLNTEAFFGQGTRLTVV.